Sequencing of this T cell receptor (beta chain) was carried out in a study of blood T cell repertoires in COVID-19. Study context: Both acute and convalescent COVID-19 samples were obtained from the United States, Italy and Spain. T cells, B-cell-depleted T cells, or PBMCs provided the cDNA or gDNA that served as material.

CDR3 length equals 15 residues. Trimming at V came to 5 bases and at J to 3 bases, leaving 6 bases not matched to a gene. Per the germline V gene, CDR1 is SGHRS and CDR2 is YFSETQ. In the source study's methods: Quantification of nucleated cells was approximated via reference gene primer amplification. Profiling relied on immunoSEQ multiplex PCR, and the TCRdb table lists in-frame clones only, not all of them. The V and J calls and clone size come from that table; D and trimming were worked out from the DNA. This sample has 150,000 to 200,000 clones, with about 88% found just once. This sequence was found in a man between 65 and 80 years old with active or convalescent COVID-19. The specimen was peripheral blood. V and J are TRBV5-1 and TRBJ1-5, with 9 bases matching TRBD1. The CDR3 reads CASSRTGADNQPQHF. The CDR3 coding sequence is TGCGCCAGCAGTCGGACAGGGGCCGACAATCAGCCCCAGCATTTT.